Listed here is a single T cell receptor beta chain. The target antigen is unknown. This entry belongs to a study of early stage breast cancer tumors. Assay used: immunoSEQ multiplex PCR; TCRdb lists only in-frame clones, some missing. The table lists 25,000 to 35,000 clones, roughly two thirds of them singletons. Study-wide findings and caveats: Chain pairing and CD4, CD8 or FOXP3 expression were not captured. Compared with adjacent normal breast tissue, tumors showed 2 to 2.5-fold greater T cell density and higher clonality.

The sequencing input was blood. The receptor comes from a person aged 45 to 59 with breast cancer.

CDR3 protein: CASGPSGRARDTQYF. The CDR3 coding sequence is TGTGCCAGTGGACCTAGCGGGAGGGCCAGGGATACGCAGTATTTT. The chain combines TRBV2 with TRBJ2-3; TRBD2 matches at 12 bases. The V segment lost 9 bases and the J segment 6 bases; nucleotides outside the gene matches: 10. The germline CDR1 and CDR2 sequences are SNHLY and FYNNEI. The CDR3 runs 15 residues.